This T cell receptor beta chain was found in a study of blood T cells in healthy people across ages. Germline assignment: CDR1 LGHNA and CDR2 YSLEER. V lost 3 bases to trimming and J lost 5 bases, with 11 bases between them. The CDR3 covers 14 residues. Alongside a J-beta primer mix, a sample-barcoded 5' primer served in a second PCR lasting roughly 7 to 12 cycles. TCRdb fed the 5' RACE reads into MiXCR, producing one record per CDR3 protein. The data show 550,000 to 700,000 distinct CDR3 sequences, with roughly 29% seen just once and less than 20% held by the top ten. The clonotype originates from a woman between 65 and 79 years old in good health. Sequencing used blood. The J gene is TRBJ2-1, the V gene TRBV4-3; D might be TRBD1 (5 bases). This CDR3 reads CASSHRAYDNEQFF. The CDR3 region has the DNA TGCGCCAGCAGCCACAGGGCGTATGACAATGAGCAGTTCTTC.